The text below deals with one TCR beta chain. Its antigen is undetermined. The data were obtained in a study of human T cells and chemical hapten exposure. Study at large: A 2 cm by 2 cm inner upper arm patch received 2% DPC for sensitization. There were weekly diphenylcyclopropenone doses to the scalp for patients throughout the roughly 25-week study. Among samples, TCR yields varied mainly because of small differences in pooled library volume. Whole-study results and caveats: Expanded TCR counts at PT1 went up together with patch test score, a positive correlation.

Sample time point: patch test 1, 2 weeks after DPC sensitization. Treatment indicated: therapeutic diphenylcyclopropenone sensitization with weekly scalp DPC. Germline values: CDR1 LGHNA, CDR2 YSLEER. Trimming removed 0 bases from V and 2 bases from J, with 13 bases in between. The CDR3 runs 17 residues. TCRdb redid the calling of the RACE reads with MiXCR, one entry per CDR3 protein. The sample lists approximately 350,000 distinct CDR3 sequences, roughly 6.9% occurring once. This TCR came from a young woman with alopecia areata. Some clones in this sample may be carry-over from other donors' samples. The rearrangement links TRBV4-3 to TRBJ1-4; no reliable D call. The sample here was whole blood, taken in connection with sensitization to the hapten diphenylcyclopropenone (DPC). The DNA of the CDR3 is TGCGCCAGCAGCCAAGATATAAGGATCCCGACTAATGAAAAACTGTTTTTT. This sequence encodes CASSQDIRIPTNEKLFF.